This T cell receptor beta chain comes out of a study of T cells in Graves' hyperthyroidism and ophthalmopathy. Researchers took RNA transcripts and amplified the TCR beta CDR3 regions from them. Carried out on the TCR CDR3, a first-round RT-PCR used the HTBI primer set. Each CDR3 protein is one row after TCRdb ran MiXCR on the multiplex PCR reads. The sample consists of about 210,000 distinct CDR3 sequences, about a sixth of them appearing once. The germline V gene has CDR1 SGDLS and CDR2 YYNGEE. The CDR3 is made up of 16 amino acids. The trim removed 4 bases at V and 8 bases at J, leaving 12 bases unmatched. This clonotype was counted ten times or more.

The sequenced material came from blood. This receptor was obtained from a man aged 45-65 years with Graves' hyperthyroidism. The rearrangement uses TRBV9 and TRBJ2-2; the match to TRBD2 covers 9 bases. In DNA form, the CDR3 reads TGTGCCAGCAGCCCCTACCAGCGGGAGGTAATTGGGGAGCTGTTTTTT. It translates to CASSPYQREVIGELFF.